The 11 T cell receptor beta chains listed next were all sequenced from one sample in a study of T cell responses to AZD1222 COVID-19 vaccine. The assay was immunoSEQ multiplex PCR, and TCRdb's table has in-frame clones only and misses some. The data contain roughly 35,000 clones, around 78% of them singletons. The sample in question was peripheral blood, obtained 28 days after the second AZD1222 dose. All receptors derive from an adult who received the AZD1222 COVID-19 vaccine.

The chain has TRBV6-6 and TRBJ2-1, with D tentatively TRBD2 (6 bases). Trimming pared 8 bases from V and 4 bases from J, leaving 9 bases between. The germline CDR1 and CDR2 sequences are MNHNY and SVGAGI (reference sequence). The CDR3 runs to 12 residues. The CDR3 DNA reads TGTGCCAGCGGGGGGTTATACAATGAGCAGTTCTTC. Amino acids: CASGGLYNEQFF.

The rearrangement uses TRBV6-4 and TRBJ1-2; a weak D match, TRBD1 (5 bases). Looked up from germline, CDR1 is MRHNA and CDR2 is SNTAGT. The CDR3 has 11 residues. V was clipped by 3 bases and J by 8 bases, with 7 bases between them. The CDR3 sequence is CASSDGAGYTF. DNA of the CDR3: TGTGCCAGCAGTGATGGGGCAGGCTACACCTTC.

CDR3: CASSIRDSTDTQYF. Here the CDR3 DNA reads TGTGCCAGCAGCATAAGGGACAGCACAGATACGCAGTATTTT. V and J are TRBV21-1 and TRBJ2-3. TRBV21-1 is deemed a pseudogene. The CDR3 covers 14 residues.

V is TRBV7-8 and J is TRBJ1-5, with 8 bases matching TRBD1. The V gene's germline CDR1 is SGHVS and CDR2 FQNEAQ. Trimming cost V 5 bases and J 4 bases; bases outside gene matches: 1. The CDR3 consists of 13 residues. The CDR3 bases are TGTGCCAGCAGCCGACAGGGGAATCAGCCCCAGCATTTT. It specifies CASSRQGNQPQHF.

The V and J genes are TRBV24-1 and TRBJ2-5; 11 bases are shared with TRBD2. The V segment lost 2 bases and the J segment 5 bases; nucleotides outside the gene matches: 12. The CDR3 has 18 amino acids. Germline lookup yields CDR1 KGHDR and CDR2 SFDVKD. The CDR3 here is CATSDSSISGRAAETQYF. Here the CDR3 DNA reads TGTGCCACCAGTGATTCCTCGATTAGCGGGAGGGCCGCGGAGACCCAGTACTTC.

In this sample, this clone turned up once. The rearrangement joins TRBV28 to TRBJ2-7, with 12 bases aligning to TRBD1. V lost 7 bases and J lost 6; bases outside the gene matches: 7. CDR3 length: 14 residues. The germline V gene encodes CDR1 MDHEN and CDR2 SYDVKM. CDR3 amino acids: CASIPGQGAGEQYF. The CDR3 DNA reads TGTGCCAGCATACCGGGACAGGGGGCTGGCGAGCAGTACTTC. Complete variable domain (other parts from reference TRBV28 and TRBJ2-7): DVKVTQSSRYLVKRTGEKVFLECVQDMDHENMFWYRQDPGLGLRLIYFSYDVKMKEKGDIPEGYSVSREKKERFSLILESASTNQTSMYLCASIPGQGAGEQYFGPGTRLTVT.

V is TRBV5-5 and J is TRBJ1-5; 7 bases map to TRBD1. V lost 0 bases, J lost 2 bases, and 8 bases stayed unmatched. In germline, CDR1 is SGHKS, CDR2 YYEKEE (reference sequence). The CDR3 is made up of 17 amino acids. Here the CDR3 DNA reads TGTGCCAGCAGCTTGGGCCGAATAGGGGGCGGCAATCAGCCCCAGCATTTT. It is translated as CASSLGRIGGGNQPQHF.

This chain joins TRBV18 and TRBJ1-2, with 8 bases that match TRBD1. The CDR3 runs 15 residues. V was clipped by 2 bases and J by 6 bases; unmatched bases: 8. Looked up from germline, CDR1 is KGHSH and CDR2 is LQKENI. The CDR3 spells CASSPVSGGWDGYTF. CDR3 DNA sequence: TGTGCCAGCTCACCAGTTTCAGGGGGCTGGGATGGCTACACCTTC.

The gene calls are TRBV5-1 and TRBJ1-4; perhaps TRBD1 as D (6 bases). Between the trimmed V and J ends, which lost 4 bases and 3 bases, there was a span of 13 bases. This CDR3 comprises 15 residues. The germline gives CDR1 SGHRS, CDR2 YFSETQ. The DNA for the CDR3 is TGCGCCAGCAGCGCTACAGGGACGCCTAATGAAAAACTGTTTTTT. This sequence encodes CASSATGTPNEKLFF.

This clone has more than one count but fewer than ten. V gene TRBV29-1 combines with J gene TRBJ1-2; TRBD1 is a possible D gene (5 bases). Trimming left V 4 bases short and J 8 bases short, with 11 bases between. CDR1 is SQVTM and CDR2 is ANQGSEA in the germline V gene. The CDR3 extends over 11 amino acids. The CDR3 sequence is CSVVWTFGYTF. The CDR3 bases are TGCAGCGTTGTGTGGACATTCGGCTACACCTTC.

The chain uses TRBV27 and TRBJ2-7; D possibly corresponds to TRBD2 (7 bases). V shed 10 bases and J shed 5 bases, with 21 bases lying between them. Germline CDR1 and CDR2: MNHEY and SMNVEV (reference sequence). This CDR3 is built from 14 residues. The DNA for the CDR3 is TGTGCCACCGAGGGGAGGGGGAAGAGAAACGAGCAGTACTTC. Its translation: CATEGRGKRNEQYF.